These 3 T cell receptor beta chains originate from one sample sequenced in a study of PD-L1 blockade in urothelial cancer (TCRdb year 2017). Library preparation employed the immunoSEQ multiplex PCR assay. TCRdb stores this immuneACCESS table with in-frame sequences only. Part of the clones is absent; in the studies checked, under half of the shortfall reflects unresolved V genes, and no reason is known for the rest. The sample records some 2,000 clones, approximately 37% of which are singletons. Jointly, the top ten make up approximately 9.9% of the sample. Taken with the paper, the label for time point translates to: pretreatment tumor sample. The sample consisted of tumor tissue, taken before atezolizumab (anti-PD-L1) treatment. All receptors derive from a man aged 50-59 years with urothelial cancer.

The chain carries TRBV18 and TRBJ1-1; D is possibly TRBD1 (6 bases). CDR1 KGHSH and CDR2 LQKENI come from the germline V gene. This CDR3 has 15 residues. V lost 7 bases, J lost 4 bases, and 19 bases lay in between. CDR3 DNA: TGTGCCAGCTTCGCGGACCGAACAGGGTTCACTGAAGCTTTCTTT. It specifies CASFADRTGFTEAFF.

This clone was observed a few times. This chain connects TRBV11-1 to TRBJ1-3; no firm D call. Germline V CDR1 and CDR2: SGHAT, FQDESV (reference sequence). This CDR3 region has 16 residues. Trimming stripped 3 bases from V and 0 bases from J, with 12 bases between. The CDR3 nucleotides read TGTGCCAGCAGCTTGGTTCCGTTTTTCTCTGGAAACACCATATATTTT. It codes for CASSLVPFFSGNTIYF.

The genes are TRBV19 and TRBJ1-3; D ambiguous. CDR1 and CDR2 from the germline V gene are LNHDA and SQIVND (reference sequence). V lost 6 bases and J 2 bases, leaving 14 bases between the germline ends. The CDR3 spans 15 residues. CDR3 residues: CASRNNRRAGNTIYF. In DNA form, the CDR3 reads TGTGCCAGTAGAAACAATCGTAGGGCTGGAAACACCATATATTTT.